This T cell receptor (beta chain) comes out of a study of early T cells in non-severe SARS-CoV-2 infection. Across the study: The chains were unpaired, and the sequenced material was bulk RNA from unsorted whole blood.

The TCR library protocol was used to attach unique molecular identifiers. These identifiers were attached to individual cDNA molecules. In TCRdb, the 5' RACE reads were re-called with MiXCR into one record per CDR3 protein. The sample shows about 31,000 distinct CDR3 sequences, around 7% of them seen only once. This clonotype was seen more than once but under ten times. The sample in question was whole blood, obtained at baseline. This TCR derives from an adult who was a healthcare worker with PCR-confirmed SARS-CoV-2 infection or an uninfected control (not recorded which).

DNA of the CDR3: TGTGCCTGGACCGGGACAGGGAACACTGAAGCTTTCTTT. Protein: CAWTGTGNTEAFF. V is TRBV30 and J is TRBJ1-1; TRBD1 matches 8 bases. CDR1 is GTSNPN and CDR2 is SVGIG in the germline V gene (reference sequence). V was clipped by 4 bases and J by 1 base; unmatched bases: 2. The CDR3 covers 13 residues.